This entry lists 17 T cell receptor beta chains sequenced from one sample in a study of patients and donors after allogeneic stem cell transplantation. Each CDR3 protein is one row after TCRdb ran MiXCR on the RT-PCR reads. The sample yields about 230,000 distinct CDR3 sequences, 12% to 15% seen once. Sequenced: blood, either unsorted or a sorted T cell fraction (not recorded which). These receptors all stem from a human donor who was either an allogeneic HSCT recipient or a stem cell or donor lymphocyte infusion donor (not recorded which). It is not recorded whose cells these are; they may come from a transplant donor.

The CDR3 spells CASSLGGDGGETQYF. In nucleotides, the CDR3 is TGTGCCAGCAGCTTAGGGGGTGATGGTGGAGAGACCCAGTACTTC. The rearrangement uses TRBV7-2 and TRBJ2-5; D gene uncertain. Trimming removed 1 base at V and 4 bases at J, with 13 bases between. Germline V gene lookup returns CDR1 SGHTA and CDR2 FQGNSA. The CDR3 extends over 15 amino acids.

This clonotype is large. The genes are TRBV10-3 and TRBJ2-7; possible D gene TRBD2, 5 bases. The CDR3 is 13 residues long. Trimming pared 7 bases from V and 0 bases from J, leaving 10 bases between. Looked up from germline, CDR1 is ENHRY and CDR2 is SYGVKD. In DNA, the CDR3 is TGTGCCATCATGGGAGCTTCCTCCTACGAGCAGTACTTC. Translated, it gives CAIMGASSYEQYF.

Ten or more counts support this clonotype. The CDR3: CASSVALAGGLTDTQYF. The DNA of the CDR3 is TGTGCCAGCAGCGTAGCCCTAGCGGGAGGGCTCACAGATACGCAGTATTTT. The chain is built from TRBV9 and TRBJ2-3, with 12 bases aligning to TRBD2. V dropped 0 bases and J dropped 2; count of bases not matched to a gene: 4. The CDR3 runs 17 residues. CDR1 is SGDLS, CDR2 YYNGEE, per germline.

This clonotype was seen at least ten times. The rearrangement joins TRBV12-3 or TRBV12-4 to TRBJ1-1; no definite D call. V was shortened by 5 bases and J by 2 bases, with 12 bases between the two germline ends. This CDR3 has 14 residues. The CDR3 here is CASSDWGDNTEAFF. The CDR3 DNA reads as TGTGCCAGCAGTGACTGGGGTGATAACACTGAAGCTTTCTTT.

This clonotype was counted a few times. The genes are TRBV5-1 and TRBJ1-2, with a tentative D call TRBD1 (6 bases). Germline V gene lookup returns CDR1 SGHRS and CDR2 YFSETQ. The CDR3 spans 17 residues. Trimming took 3 bases from V and 0 from J, leaving 18 bases between them. CDR3 amino acids: CASSWGPPGASNYGYTF. CDR3 coding DNA: TGCGCCAGCAGCTGGGGCCCCCCAGGGGCCTCTAACTATGGCTACACCTTC.

This chain connects TRBV12-5 to TRBJ1-1; 7 nucleotides match TRBD1. Trimming took 4 bases from V and 2 from J; bases not matched to a gene: 10. The CDR3 sequence is 16 residues long. The germline V gene has CDR1 LGHNT and CDR2 FRNRAP. The CDR3 region has the DNA TGTGCTAGTGGTTCGACCCGACAGGGCATCAACACTGAAGCTTTCTTT. Its protein is CASGSTRQGINTEAFF.

The genes are TRBV6-2 or TRBV6-3 and TRBJ1-5; D not resolved. Germline CDR1 MNHEY, CDR2 SVGEGT. The CDR3 is 14 amino acids. V dropped 2 bases and J dropped 2 bases, with 7 bases sitting between them. CDR3 nucleotide sequence: TGTGCCAGCAGTTACACCCCGCGCAATCAGCCCCAGCATTTT. Its protein is CASSYTPRNQPQHF.

In its sample, this clonotype was seen many times. The chain has TRBV6-1 and TRBJ1-1, with D maybe TRBD1 (5 bases). The germline V gene encodes CDR1 MNHNS and CDR2 SASEGT. V shed 8 bases and J shed 4 bases, with 14 bases lying between them. The CDR3 extends over 13 amino acids. The CDR3 loop is CASRRGYGTEAFF. The CDR3 nucleotides are TGTGCCAGCCGGCGGGGCTACGGCACTGAAGCTTTCTTT.

This clonotype was seen a handful of times. The rearrangement links TRBV29-1 to TRBJ1-2, with 7 bases fitting TRBD1. The germline CDR1 and CDR2 sequences are SQVTM and ANQGSEA. After removal of 6 bases from V and 8 bases from J, the junction contained 6 bases not matched to a gene. The length of the CDR3 is 11 residues. The CDR3 DNA sequence: TGCAGCGTGGCCCAGGGGGGCGGCTACACCTTC. This encodes CSVAQGGGYTF.

The chain joins TRBV4-2 to TRBJ2-1; D may be TRBD1 (6 bases). Germline V gene lookup returns CDR1 LGHNA and CDR2 YNFKEQ. The CDR3 runs 16 residues. The ends were cut back, 0 bases at V and 7 bases at J, with 16 bases in the middle. CDR3 protein: CASSQEVAQRGNEQFF. In nucleotides, the CDR3 is TGTGCCAGCAGCCAAGAGGTAGCCCAGAGGGGGAATGAGCAGTTCTTC.

In this sample, this clonotype turned up a few times. The J gene is TRBJ1-6, the V gene TRBV7-2; the D gene is possibly TRBD1 (5 bases). Trimming removed 3 bases at V and 7 bases at J, with 10 bases between. CDR3 length equals 14 residues. Germline CDR1 reads SGHTA; CDR2 reads FQGNSA. CDR3 protein: CASSFQGPNSPLHF. The CDR3 DNA follows: TGTGCCAGCAGCTTCCAGGGACCGAATTCACCCCTCCACTTT.

CDR3 sequence reads: CASSQGGGRSHEQFF. The CDR3 DNA reads TGCGCCAGCAGCCAAGGGGGCGGGAGGTCTCATGAGCAGTTCTTC. V usage is TRBV4-1 and J usage is TRBJ2-1, with 8 nucleotides matching TRBD2. The length of the CDR3 is 15 residues. The germline V gene has CDR1 MGHRA and CDR2 YSYEKL. The J segment lost 8 bases and the V segment lost 1 base, leaving 7 bases of the junction unmatched.

The V call is TRBV18, the J call TRBJ2-5; D gene uncertain. This CDR3 is built from 13 residues. V dropped 6 bases and J dropped 5 bases, with 13 bases sitting between them. From germline, CDR1 is KGHSH and CDR2 LQKENI. In DNA form, the CDR3 reads TGTGCCAGCTCCCCGCGGCCGCGGGAGACCCAGTACTTC. Encoded protein: CASSPRPRETQYF.

This clonotype appeared a few times. This rearrangement joins TRBV3-1 to TRBJ2-1; a weak D match, TRBD2 (5 bases). Per germline, CDR1 LGHDT and CDR2 YNNKEL (reference sequence). The CDR3 totals 15 residues. Trimming pared 1 base from V and 7 bases from J, leaving 14 bases between. The CDR3 is CASSQAPDSPNEQFF. Written as DNA, the CDR3 is TGTGCCAGCAGCCAAGCGCCGGACTCACCAAATGAGCAGTTCTTC.

This clonotype showed up just a few times. The chain links TRBV19 to TRBJ1-2; D is perhaps TRBD1 (5 bases). Trimming cost V 4 bases and J 0 bases, with 12 bases left between them. This CDR3 contains 15 residues. CDR1 and CDR2 from the germline V gene are LNHDA and SQIVND (reference sequence). CDR3 DNA: TGTGCCAGTAGTACGCCGGGGACCACTAACTATGGCTACACCTTC. As protein: CASSTPGTTNYGYTF.

The chain joins TRBV20-1 to TRBJ1-2; no definite D call. The CDR3 is made up of 12 amino acids. Germline V CDR1 and CDR2: DFQATT, SNEGSKA (reference sequence). V was cut by 2 bases and J by 3 bases, with 7 bases left in between. The CDR3 bases are TGCAGTGCTAGACCAGGAGACTATGGCTACACCTTC. Amino acid sequence: CSARPGDYGYTF.

This clonotype was found a few times. V usage is TRBV19 and J usage is TRBJ2-3; 9 bases fit TRBD1. Germline V gives CDR1 LNHDA, CDR2 SQIVND (reference sequence). V gave up 6 bases and J gave up 4 bases; unmatched junction bases: 8. The CDR3 consists of 15 residues. The CDR3: CASRGQGSVADTQYF. The CDR3 DNA sequence: TGTGCCAGTAGGGGACAGGGCTCTGTTGCAGATACGCAGTATTTT.